A selection of T cell receptor beta chains follows, all from one sample in a study of T cell repertoires in cytomegalovirus infection. TCRdb ran MiXCR on the reads and lists one entry per CDR3 protein. The sample has 150,000 to 200,000 distinct CDR3 sequences; 28% are singletons. The specimen was PBMCs. These receptors originate from a human donor in good health (CMV status not recorded). Some clones in this sample may be carry-over from other donors' samples. The CDR3 runs from the conserved cysteine through the conserved F or W. The D gene is left open where the match is weak. Size values are once, few and many counts, or a class for expanded clones, and some rows have none.

v_gene	j_gene	abundance	d_gene	CDR3aa	CDR3nt
TRBV11-2	TRBJ2-1	-	TRBD1	CASGKWDSDNEQFF	TGTGCCAGCGGGAAATGGGACAGCGACAATGAGCAGTTCTTC
TRBV5-1	TRBJ1-2	few	-	CASSLGSGLDYGYTF	TGCGCCAGCAGCTTGGGATCAGGGCTTGACTATGGCTACACCTTC
TRBV6-1	TRBJ1-5	-	TRBD1	CASMRGTVNQPQHF	TGTGCCAGCATGAGGGGGACAGTCAATCAGCCCCAGCATTTT
TRBV29-1	TRBJ2-6	many	-	CSVAESGANVLTF	TGCAGCGTTGCGGAGTCTGGGGCCAACGTCCTGACTTTC
TRBV27	TRBJ2-3	once	-	CASRTPADTQYF	TGTGCCAGCCGCACCCCGGCAGATACGCAGTATTTT
TRBV6-2/TRBV6-3	TRBJ2-1	few	-	CASSPGGGVNEQFF	TGTGCCAGCAGCCCTGGGGGGGGCGTCAATGAGCAGTTCTTC
TRBV5-1	TRBJ2-3	-	TRBD1	CASSSGTGAITDTQYF	TGCGCCAGCAGCTCTGGGACAGGAGCAATCACAGATACGCAGTATTTT
TRBV19	TRBJ2-3	-	-	CASSPRDSEDTQYF	TGTGCCAGTAGTCCTCGGGATAGCGAAGATACGCAGTATTTT
TRBV20-1	TRBJ2-4	-	TRBD2	CSAREGGGGINIQYF	TGCAGTGCTAGAGAAGGCGGCGGGGGGATAAACATTCAGTACTTC
TRBV15	TRBJ1-4	many	-	CATSRPAFATNEKLFF	TGTGCCACCAGCAGACCAGCCTTTGCAACTAATGAAAAACTGTTTTTT
TRBV6-5	TRBJ2-1	few	TRBD1	CASSLDRVVDEQFF	TGTGCCAGCAGTCTAGACAGGGTGGTCGATGAGCAGTTCTTC
TRBV29-1	TRBJ2-7	few	TRBD1	CSALTGTGGSYEQYF	TGCAGCGCCCTGACCGGGACAGGGGGCTCCTACGAGCAGTACTTC
TRBV7-6	TRBJ2-3	few	-	CASSLGPGTDTQYF	TGTGCCAGCAGTTTGGGACCGGGGACAGATACGCAGTATTTT
TRBV14	TRBJ1-2	few	-	CASSEWGPIGGYTF	TGTGCCAGCAGCGAATGGGGCCCTATCGGTGGCTACACCTTC
TRBV7-2	TRBJ1-5	many	TRBD1	CASSVGQGVRQPQHF	TGTGCCAGCAGCGTCGGACAGGGGGTGAGACAGCCCCAGCATTTT
TRBV30	TRBJ2-7	-	TRBD1	CASTGRFSGEQYF	TGTGCCTCGACAGGGCGATTCTCGGGCGAGCAGTACTTC
TRBV20-1	TRBJ1-1	few	-	CSARDYPEAFF	TGCAGTGCTAGAGATTATCCTGAAGCTTTCTTT
TRBV6-6	TRBJ1-5	-	-	CASSYSVSQPQHF	TGTGCCAGCAGTTACTCAGTTTCCCAGCCCCAGCATTTT
TRBV11-2	TRBJ1-1	-	-	CASSPRQMNTEAFF	TGTGCCAGCAGCCCGAGACAGATGAACACTGAAGCTTTCTTT
TRBV7-2	TRBJ1-2	-	-	CASRRGGVYGYTF	TGTGCCAGCAGAAGGGGGGGGGTCTATGGCTACACCTTC
TRBV7-8	TRBJ2-7	many	-	CASSLAASYEQYF	TGTGCCAGCAGCTTAGCGGCCAGCTACGAGCAGTACTTC
TRBV7-2	TRBJ2-7	-	-	CASSSTHEQYF	TGTGCCAGCAGCTCTACCCACGAGCAGTACTTC
TRBV6-2/TRBV6-3	TRBJ2-5	once	-	CASSYRPGRETQYF	TGTGCCAGCAGTTACCGTCCGGGAAGGGAGACCCAGTACTTC
TRBV2	TRBJ1-2	few	-	CASTQRNYGYTF	TGTGCCAGCACGCAGAGGAACTATGGCTACACCTTC
TRBV2	TRBJ2-3	few	-	CASSADLKDTQYF	TGTGCCAGCAGCGCCGACCTTAAAGATACGCAGTATTTT
TRBV10-3	TRBJ1-1	few	-	CAISEPTGTNTEAFF	TGTGCCATCAGTGAGCCCACAGGGACGAACACTGAAGCTTTCTTT
TRBV25-1	TRBJ2-5	-	-	CASTFYSVETQYF	TGTGCCAGCACTTTCTACAGTGTAGAGACCCAGTACTTC
TRBV20-1	TRBJ1-5	-	-	CSAAIGNQPQHF	TGCAGTGCTGCTATAGGCAATCAGCCCCAGCATTTT